What follows are 22 T cell receptor beta chains derived from one specimen sequenced in a study of T cell changes during pregnancy in multiple sclerosis. Sequenced by immunoSEQ multiplex PCR; TCRdb stores in-frame clones only, minus some. The repertoire holds roughly 97,000 clones, about nine tenths seen once, with under 0.85% in the top ten. The sequencing used peripheral blood, collected in the second trimester of pregnancy. The receptor source for this set is a female donor in good health, enrolled as a control in a pregnancy study.

This chain joins TRBV4-3 and TRBJ1-4; D gene unclear. V dropped 3 bases and J dropped 3 bases, with 17 bases sitting between them. Germline V gene lookup returns CDR1 LGHNA and CDR2 YSLEER. CDR3 length equals 17 residues. CDR3 region: CASSHSSTPRANEKLFF. The CDR3 bases are TGCGCCAGCAGCCACAGCTCAACCCCCCGGGCTAATGAAAAACTGTTTTTT.

V gene TRBV4-2 combines with J gene TRBJ2-1; the match to TRBD2 covers 9 bases. Germline loops: CDR1 LGHNA, CDR2 YNFKEQ. V gave up 4 bases and J gave up 8 bases; unmatched junction bases: 12. CDR3 length: 16 amino acids. CDR3 region: CASSPPGTSRVDEQFF. DNA for the CDR3: TGTGCCAGCAGCCCACCCGGGACTAGCAGAGTGGATGAGCAGTTCTTC.

As concerns this clone: The sample holds other DNA sequences that translate to the same CDR3. The chain combines TRBV6-6 with TRBJ1-1; the D gene is possibly TRBD1 (6 bases). Germline V lookup: CDR1 MNHNY, CDR2 SVGAGI (reference sequence). This CDR3 has 10 amino acids. Trimming cost V 5 bases and J 8 bases, with 6 bases left between them. The CDR3 coding sequence is TGTGCCAGCAGTCAGGGGGAAGCTTTCTTT. Translating it yields CASSQGEAFF.

This clone was recorded once. The chain links TRBV5-1 to TRBJ2-7, with 7 bases aligning to TRBD1. V lost 5 bases to trimming and J lost 3 bases; unmatched junction nucleotides: 5. The CDR3 is 13 amino acids. Germline V gives CDR1 SGHRS, CDR2 YFSETQ. The CDR3 here is CASRQGTNYEQYF. The CDR3 nucleotides are TGCGCCAGCAGACAGGGGACAAACTACGAGCAGTACTTC.

This clone occurred once. CDR3 in DNA: TGTGCCAGCCACTCCTGGGGAAGAGGGACAGATACGCAGTATTTT. It translates to CASHSWGRGTDTQYF. V and J are TRBV27 and TRBJ2-3, with D possibly matching TRBD2 (5 bases). Trimming cost V 8 bases and J 3 bases, with 18 bases left between them. Looked up from germline, CDR1 is MNHEY and CDR2 is SMNVEV (reference sequence). This CDR3 spans 15 amino acids.

V and J are TRBV19 and TRBJ1-1; TRBD1 aligns across 9 bases. V gave up 10 bases and J gave up 5 bases; unmatched junction bases: 8. CDR1 LNHDA and CDR2 SQIVND come from the germline V gene (reference sequence). This CDR3 contains 13 residues. The CDR3 DNA follows: TGTGCCACCAAAACAGGGGGCGTGACTGAAGCTTTCTTT. As protein: CATKTGGVTEAFF.

The gene calls are TRBV28 and TRBJ2-7, with 10 positions matching TRBD2. J gave up 2 bases and V 7 bases, and 2 bases lay outside the gene matches. In germline, CDR1 is MDHEN, CDR2 SYDVKM. The CDR3 spans 13 residues. In DNA, the CDR3 is TGTGCCAGCACAGCGGGGGGGGCCTACGAGCAGTACTTC. This codes for CASTAGGAYEQYF.

The chain recombines TRBV5-1 with TRBJ2-6; 8 bases align to TRBD1. The CDR3 spans 18 residues. Germline assignment: CDR1 SGHRS and CDR2 YFSETQ. The V segment lost 3 bases and the J segment 0 bases; nucleotides outside the gene matches: 8. The CDR3 coding sequence is TGCGCCAGCAGCTCCACGGGACAGGCCAACTCTGGGGCCAACGTCCTGACTTTC. Protein: CASSSTGQANSGANVLTF.

The chain links TRBV28 to TRBJ1-1, with unresolved D. This CDR3 has 13 amino acids. The germline V gene has CDR1 MDHEN and CDR2 SYDVKM. The V end lost 8 bases, the J end lost 1 base, and 11 bases lay between the germline ends. The CDR3 sequence: CASGLVQNTEAFF. For the CDR3, the DNA is TGTGCCAGCGGACTGGTCCAGAACACTGAAGCTTTCTTT.

The V and J genes are TRBV7-6 and TRBJ2-7; 9 bases match TRBD1. This CDR3 has 13 amino acids. V was clipped by 5 bases and J by 7 bases; unmatched bases: 6. Germline CDR1 SGHVS, CDR2 FNYEAQ. The CDR3 DNA reads as TGTGCCAGCAGCCAGGGACAGGGTAAGGAGCAGTACTTC. Its protein is CASSQGQGKEQYF. The full variable domain, with the rest looked up from reference TRBV7-6 and TRBJ2-7, is GAGVSQSPRYKVTKRGQDVALRCDPISGHVSLYWYRQALGQGPEFLTYFNYEAQQDKSGLPNDRFSAERPEGSISTLTIQRTEQRDSAMYRCASSQGQGKEQYFGPGTRLTVT.

This clone has more than one count but fewer than ten. The chain uses TRBV7-2 and TRBJ2-7, with TRBD2 matching over 9 bases. Looked up from germline, CDR1 is SGHTA and CDR2 is FQGNSA. V was pared by 7 bases and J by 4 bases, with 11 bases of the junction left unmatched. CDR3 length equals 15 residues. Written as DNA, the CDR3 is TGTGCCAGCATAGAGGGCCTAGCGGGACGGTACGAGCAGTACTTC. Its protein is CASIEGLAGRYEQYF. Based on the CDR3 plus reference TRBV7-2 and TRBJ2-7, the full variable domain is GAGVSQSPSNKVTEKGKDVELRCDPISGHTALYWYRQSLGQGLEFLIYFQGNSAPDKSGLPSDRFSAERTGGSVSTLTIQRTQQEDSAVYLCASIEGLAGRYEQYFGPGTRLTVT.

J is TRBJ2-7 and V is TRBV23-1, with 9 bases matching TRBD1. TRBV23-1 is annotated as an ORF whose role is uncertain. V shed 3 bases and J 2 bases; nucleotides not matched to a gene: 2. CDR3 length: 14 residues. CDR3 DNA sequence: TGCGCCAGCAGTCATCGGGACAGGGCCTACGAGCAGTACTTC. It codes for CASSHRDRAYEQYF.

V and J are TRBV19 and TRBJ2-3; TRBD2 aligns across 8 bases. Germline V gene sequence: CDR1 LNHDA, CDR2 SQIVND (reference sequence). Trimming at V came to 8 bases and at J to 1 base, leaving 5 bases not matched to a gene. The CDR3 has 14 amino acids. The CDR3 sequence: CASRLARGTDTQYF. Written as DNA, the CDR3 is TGTGCCAGTCGACTAGCGCGGGGCACAGATACGCAGTATTTT.

The V call is TRBV6-5, the J call TRBJ1-2, with D maybe TRBD1 (6 bases). Germline values: CDR1 MNHEY, CDR2 SVGAGI. The CDR3 consists of 15 residues. V was shortened by 0 bases and J by 4 bases, with 12 bases between the two germline ends. CDR3 DNA: TGTGCCAGCAGTTACTCGACAGTCAGGGGCTATGGCTACACCTTC. As protein: CASSYSTVRGYGYTF.

This clone was counted a single time. The chain combines TRBV11-3 with TRBJ1-1, with D possibly TRBD1 on 5 matching bases. Per the germline V gene, CDR1 is SGHNT and CDR2 is YENEEA. With 3 bases removed from V and 5 bases from J, the gap between germline ends came to 13 bases. The CDR3 contains 14 residues. CDR3 coding DNA: TGTGCCAGCAGCTTCGACAGCAGTAAAACTGAAGCTTTCTTT. Its protein is CASSFDSSKTEAFF.

This clone was seen just once. The chain recombines TRBV7-2 with TRBJ2-7, with 8 bases that match TRBD2. The length of the CDR3 is 17 residues. Germline CDR1 and CDR2: SGHTA and FQGNSA. V lost 2 bases, J lost 0 bases, and 9 bases stayed unmatched. CDR3 nucleotide sequence: TGTGCCAGCAGCTTAAGTTCTAGCGGGTCCTTCTCCTACGAGCAGTACTTC. The encoded protein is CASSLSSSGSFSYEQYF.

The rearrangement joins TRBV2 to TRBJ2-7; 11 nucleotides align to TRBD2. Per germline, CDR1 SNHLY and CDR2 FYNNEI. The V gene end was trimmed by 4 bases and the J gene end by 5 bases; junction bases not matched to a gene: 13. CDR3 size: 17 residues. For the CDR3, the DNA is TGTGCCAGCAGTGGCCCGGTCTCTAGCGGGAGGAGACACGAGCAGTACTTC. Its translation is CASSGPVSSGRRHEQYF.

The chain employs TRBV2 and TRBJ2-2; D uncertain. Between the trimmed V and J ends, which lost 5 bases and 5 bases, there was a span of 12 bases. The CDR3 is made up of 14 amino acids. Germline V gene lookup returns CDR1 SNHLY and CDR2 FYNNEI. The CDR3 nucleotides are TGTGCCAGCAGTTTTGCGAAGTCGACCGGGGAGCTGTTTTTT. Translation: CASSFAKSTGELFF. The full variable domain, rest sourced from reference TRBV2 and TRBJ2-2, is EPEVTQTPSHQVTQMGQEVILRCVPISNHLYFYWYRQILGQKVEFLVSFYNNEISEKSEIFDDQFSVERPDGSNFTLKIRSTKLEDSAMYFCASSFAKSTGELFFGEGSRLTVL.

V usage is TRBV28 and J usage is TRBJ2-6; no reliable D call. The ends were cut back, 4 bases at V and 0 bases at J, with 10 bases in the middle. Germline V gives CDR1 MDHEN, CDR2 SYDVKM. This CDR3 contains 16 residues. CDR3 sequence: CASSSGSYSGANVLTF. The CDR3, as DNA: TGTGCCAGCAGTTCAGGATCCTACTCTGGGGCCAACGTCCTGACTTTC.

The J gene is TRBJ2-5, the V gene TRBV9; TRBD2 matches at 7 bases. The V gene end was trimmed by 0 bases and the J gene end by 4 bases; junction bases not matched to a gene: 9. From germline, CDR1 is SGDLS and CDR2 YYNGEE. The CDR3 runs 16 residues. CDR3: CASSVGPSGGGETQYF. The CDR3 DNA sequence: TGTGCCAGCAGCGTAGGGCCTAGCGGAGGAGGAGAGACCCAGTACTTC.

The chain links TRBV18 to TRBJ1-3, with 7 positions matching TRBD1. CDR1 is KGHSH and CDR2 is LQKENI in the germline V gene. The ends lost 5 bases at V and 1 base at J; junction bases unmatched: 8. The CDR3 spans 16 residues. This CDR3 is CASSIGQTGSGNTIYF. In DNA form, the CDR3 reads TGTGCCAGCTCAATTGGGCAGACAGGGTCTGGAAACACCATATATTTT. Full variable domain (missing parts from reference TRBV18 and TRBJ1-3): NAGVMQNPRHLVRRRGQEARLRCSPMKGHSHVYWYRQLPEEGLKFMVYLQKENIIDESGMPKERFSAEFPKEGPSILRIQQVVRGDSAAYFCASSIGQTGSGNTIYFGEGSWLTVV.

The chain is built from TRBV6-1 and TRBJ1-2, with TRBD1 matching 9 bases. CDR3 length: 15 amino acids. Unmatched junction bases numbered 9, after V lost 7 bases and J lost 3 bases. Germline lookup yields CDR1 MNHNS and CDR2 SASEGT. The CDR3 coding sequence is TGTGCCAGCACCCCCGGGACAGGGAGGGACTATGGCTACACCTTC. Amino acids: CASTPGTGRDYGYTF.